Following are 22 T cell receptor beta chains from one sample sequenced in a study of T cells in Graves' hyperthyroidism and ophthalmopathy. Template material for amplifying TCR beta CDR3 regions consisted of RNA transcripts. During a first-round RT-PCR of the TCR CDR3, the HTBI primer set was used. TCRdb independently ran MiXCR on the multiplex PCR reads; one entry per CDR3 protein. The table lists hundreds of thousands of distinct CDR3 sequences, 38% of them singletons. Sequencing was done on a sample of blood. These receptors were collected from a man between 18 and 35 years old with Graves' hyperthyroidism.

The V call is TRBV5-1, the J call TRBJ1-4; D gene uncertain. Germline V CDR1 and CDR2: SGHRS, YFSETQ. This CDR3 contains 14 residues. The V end lost 2 bases, the J end lost 0 bases, and 5 bases lay between the germline ends. The CDR3 DNA reads TGCGCCAGCAGCTTTACAGCAACTAATGAAAAACTGTTTTTT. Residues: CASSFTATNEKLFF. The full variable domain, rest sourced from reference TRBV5-1 and TRBJ1-4, is KAGVTQTPRYLIKTRGQQVTLSCSPISGHRSVSWYQQTPGQGLQFLFEYFSETQRNKGNFPGRFSGRQFSNSRSEMNVSTLELGDSALYLCASSFTATNEKLFFGSGTQLSVL.

This clonotype was recorded at least ten times. The chain's CDR3 is CASSFETDYGYTF. For the CDR3, the DNA is TGCGCCAGCAGCTTCGAGACGGACTATGGCTACACCTTC. V is TRBV5-1 and J is TRBJ1-2; D is unclear. The CDR3 covers 13 residues. Germline values: CDR1 SGHRS, CDR2 YFSETQ. The V and J ends lost 2 bases and 3 bases respectively, with 8 bases between them.

Here the CDR3 DNA reads TGTGCCAGCAGTCCTCGACCCCCGACGGTGGCCTACGAGCAGTACTTC. Its translation is CASSPRPPTVAYEQYF. The V and J genes are TRBV7-9 and TRBJ2-7; D is ambiguous. Germline lookup yields CDR1 SEHNR and CDR2 FQNEAQ (reference sequence). This CDR3 has 16 amino acids. V was shortened by 6 bases and J by 2 bases, with 20 bases between the two germline ends.

V usage is TRBV6-6 and J usage is TRBJ1-2; 10 nucleotides line up with TRBD1. This CDR3 has 15 residues. Germline CDR1 reads MNHNY; CDR2 reads SVGAGI (reference sequence). V lost 5 bases and J lost 2; bases outside the gene matches: 5. In nucleotides, the CDR3 is TGTGCCAGCAGTAAGGGGGACAGGGGCAACTATGGCTACACCTTC. Encoded protein: CASSKGDRGNYGYTF.

This clonotype has more than one count but fewer than ten. The V and J genes are TRBV5-5 and TRBJ2-6; no reliable D call. The CDR3 totals 16 residues. V shed 1 base and J shed 0 bases, with 8 bases lying between them. From germline, CDR1 is SGHKS and CDR2 YYEKEE (reference sequence). The CDR3, as DNA: TGTGCCAGCAGCTTGTGGGGAAGCTCTGGGGCCAACGTCCTGACTTTC. Amino acid sequence: CASSLWGSSGANVLTF.

This clonotype was detected once. The chain has TRBV19 and TRBJ1-6; 7 bases line up with TRBD1. The J segment lost 7 bases and the V segment lost 8 bases, leaving 11 bases of the junction unmatched. The length of the CDR3 is 15 residues. Germline V gives CDR1 LNHDA, CDR2 SQIVND (reference sequence). CDR3 sequence reads: CASATGRGLNSPLHF. The DNA for the CDR3 is TGTGCCAGTGCAACAGGGAGGGGGCTGAATTCACCCCTCCACTTT.

This clonotype was seen a handful of times. The chain joins TRBV6-6 to TRBJ1-1; D is uncertain. The CDR3 is 14 residues long. From germline, CDR1 is MNHNY and CDR2 SVGAGI (reference sequence). V lost 5 bases, J lost 1 base, and 11 bases lay in between. The CDR3 region has the DNA TGTGCCAGCAGTGGGATACGGTGGAACACTGAAGCTTTCTTT. Protein sequence: CASSGIRWNTEAFF.

Concerning this clonotype itself: This sequence may be a read error, since a much larger clone differs from it by one base. The chain combines TRBV6-5 with TRBJ1-4; 7 nucleotides agree with TRBD1. The germline gives CDR1 MNHEY, CDR2 SVGAGI. The CDR3 spans 14 residues. J lost 8 bases, V lost 8 bases, and 11 bases had no gene match. The CDR3 DNA sequence: TGTGCCAGCGGCCTCGGACAGGCGGCGGAAAAACTGTTTTTT. This translates into CASGLGQAAEKLFF.

This clonotype showed up many times. The chain links TRBV7-9 to TRBJ2-2; D remains ambiguous. Germline CDR1 and CDR2: SEHNR and FQNEAQ (reference sequence). The CDR3 is 13 amino acids. With 0 bases removed from V and 6 bases from J, the gap between germline ends came to 5 bases. Here the CDR3 reads CASSLADPGELFF. The CDR3, as DNA: TGTGCCAGCAGCTTAGCCGATCCCGGGGAGCTGTTTTTT.

This clonotype was seen at least ten times. The rearrangement links TRBV7-8 to TRBJ1-2; D ambiguous. This CDR3 has 13 residues. The germline V gene has CDR1 SGHVS and CDR2 FQNEAQ. V lost 1 base and J 4 bases, leaving 7 bases between the germline ends. This CDR3 is CASSLELVYGYTF. The CDR3 DNA is TGTGCCAGCAGCTTAGAGCTGGTCTATGGCTACACCTTC.

This clonotype was seen only a few times. CDR3 residues: CSAREGTFGSTIYF. The DNA for the CDR3 is TGCAGTGCTAGAGAGGGGACTTTTGGGTCCACCATATATTTT. V is TRBV20-1 and J is TRBJ1-3; the D gene is possibly TRBD1 (5 bases). CDR1 and CDR2 from the germline V gene are DFQATT and SNEGSKA (reference sequence). CDR3 length equals 14 residues. The V and J ends lost 0 bases and 9 bases respectively, with 15 bases between them.

The V gene is TRBV29-1, the J gene TRBJ1-2; unclear D gene. Deletions cut 8 bases from V and 2 bases from J, with 15 bases between. Germline CDR1 and CDR2: SQVTM and ANQGSEA. The CDR3 loop spans 13 amino acids. As DNA, the CDR3 is TGCAGCCAAGATACCCCAACGAACTATGGCTACACCTTC. Translation: CSQDTPTNYGYTF.

The rearrangement joins TRBV7-9 to TRBJ2-2; D is ambiguous. CDR1 and CDR2 from the germline V gene are SEHNR and FQNEAQ (reference sequence). The CDR3 extends over 14 amino acids. V lost 5 bases to trimming and J lost 7 bases, with 14 bases between them. The CDR3 protein is CASSQGEYLGELFF. In DNA, the CDR3 is TGTGCCAGCAGCCAAGGAGAGTACCTCGGGGAGCTGTTTTTT.

This clonotype showed up just a few times. The chain combines TRBV20-1 with TRBJ2-7, with a weak D call TRBD1 (6 bases). CDR1 and CDR2 from the germline V gene are DFQATT and SNEGSKA (reference sequence). The V end lost 0 bases, the J end lost 2 bases, and 11 bases lay between the germline ends. The CDR3 is 14 residues long. CDR3 DNA sequence: TGCAGTGCTAGAGATCTACAGGGAACCTACGAGCAGTACTTC. Translation gives CSARDLQGTYEQYF.

V usage is TRBV7-9 and J usage is TRBJ2-2; TRBD1 or TRBD2 may be the D gene (6 bases each). This CDR3 is built from 15 residues. The germline V gene encodes CDR1 SEHNR and CDR2 FQNEAQ (reference sequence). V gave up 4 bases and J gave up 2 bases, with 11 bases separating them. The DNA of the CDR3 is TGTGCCAGCAGCTCAGAGGGGGGAAACACCGGGGAGCTGTTTTTT. Residues: CASSSEGGNTGELFF.

The chain joins TRBV20-1 to TRBJ2-5; tentative D call: TRBD1 (6 bases). From germline, CDR1 is DFQATT and CDR2 SNEGSKA (reference sequence). CDR3 length: 14 residues. V gave up 0 bases and J gave up 3 bases, with 11 bases separating them. The CDR3 DNA follows: TGCAGTGCTAGAGATACAGGGCTTGAAGAGACCCAGTACTTC. Protein product: CSARDTGLEETQYF.

The chain has TRBV5-4 and TRBJ2-5; D uncertain. Germline V gene sequence: CDR1 SGHNT, CDR2 YYREEE (reference sequence). The CDR3 contains 14 residues. Trimming took off 5 bases at V and 5 bases at J, with 16 bases between the two ends. CDR3 region: CASSSHPARETQYF. The CDR3 nucleotides read TGTGCCAGCAGTTCCCACCCCGCAAGGGAGACCCAGTACTTC.

This clonotype was seen more than once but under ten times. This rearrangement joins TRBV7-2 to TRBJ2-7; a possible D gene is TRBD1 (8 bases). Germline V gives CDR1 SGHTA, CDR2 FQGNSA. Trimming pared 4 bases from V and 6 bases from J, leaving 16 bases between. This CDR3 has 14 residues. CDR3 amino acids: CASSSHRGGGEQYF. Here the CDR3 DNA reads TGTGCCAGCAGCTCCCACAGGGGGGGGGGCGAGCAGTACTTC.

At least ten counts were recorded for this clonotype. The CDR3 is CASSPGTGGIQPQHF. The CDR3, as DNA: TGTGCCAGTAGTCCTGGGACAGGGGGGATTCAGCCCCAGCATTTT. The rearrangement joins TRBV19 to TRBJ1-5, with TRBD1 matching 11 bases. CDR3 size: 15 residues. Germline CDR1 is LNHDA and CDR2 is SQIVND (reference sequence). Germline trimming cut 5 bases from V and 6 bases from J; bases unmatched to any gene: 6. Drawing the rest from reference TRBV19 and TRBJ1-5, the complete variable domain is DGGITQSPKYLFRKEGQNVTLSCEQNLNHDAMYWYRQDPGQGLRLIYYSQIVNDFQKGDIAEGYSVSREKKESFPLTVTSAQKNPTAFYLCASSPGTGGIQPQHFGDGTRLSIL.

The sample holds many counts of this clonotype. The chain has TRBV7-8 and TRBJ1-1, with D hard to call. Germline CDR1 SGHVS, CDR2 FQNEAQ. V lost 1 base and J 1 base, leaving 7 bases between the germline ends. The CDR3 is made up of 14 amino acids. Here the CDR3 reads CASSLVARNTEAFF. The CDR3 bases are TGTGCCAGCAGCTTAGTTGCCCGGAACACTGAAGCTTTCTTT.

The rearrangement joins TRBV10-3 to TRBJ2-2; 11 bases are shared with TRBD2. V was clipped by 6 bases and J by 6 bases; unmatched bases: 6. This CDR3 has 15 residues. From germline, CDR1 is ENHRY and CDR2 SYGVKD. The chain's CDR3 is CAIRLAGGWAGELFF. DNA for the CDR3: TGTGCCATCAGGCTAGCGGGAGGATGGGCCGGGGAGCTGTTTTTT.

The V gene is TRBV2, the J gene TRBJ1-1; a weak D match, TRBD1 (6 bases). Trimming shortened V by 7 bases and J by 1 base, and 16 bases separated the two germline ends. The CDR3 has 15 residues. From germline, CDR1 is SNHLY and CDR2 FYNNEI. The CDR3 protein is CASTQGHPANTEAFF. In nucleotides, the CDR3 is TGTGCCAGCACCCAGGGACACCCCGCGAACACTGAAGCTTTCTTT.